Each of the 26 T cell receptor beta chains below was sequenced from the same sample in a study of T-cell reconstitution after alpha-beta-depleted transplantation in children. A TCRbeta library incorporating unique molecular identifiers was prepared. TCRdb recomputed calls from the PCR reads with MiXCR, one row per CDR3 protein. The repertoire holds 540,000 or so distinct CDR3 sequences, with 23% as singletons. Sample: PBMCs, mostly from graft donor cells, taken 360 days after TCRalphabeta/CD19-depleted stem cell transplant. The source is a boy in the first two years of life who had a stem cell transplant for acute myeloid leukemia, so the T cells may come from the graft donor.

This clonotype came up a few times. The chain links TRBV28 to TRBJ2-7; TRBD1 is a possible D gene (6 bases). The germline CDR1 and CDR2 sequences are MDHEN and SYDVKM. Trimming shortened V by 6 bases and J by 7 bases, and 16 bases separated the two germline ends. The CDR3 is 13 residues long. The CDR3 DNA follows: TGTGCCAGCAGACTCTCAGGGGCGCGTGAGCAGTACGTC. Encoded protein: CASRLSGAREQYV.

The rearrangement uses TRBV7-2 and TRBJ2-1; D is perhaps TRBD2 (6 bases). This CDR3 has 15 residues. Trimming stripped 3 bases from V and 4 bases from J, with 13 bases between. CDR1 and CDR2 from the germline V gene are SGHTA and FQGNSA. The CDR3 sequence: CASSFPPGTYNEQFF. CDR3 DNA: TGTGCCAGCAGCTTCCCCCCAGGGACTTACAATGAGCAGTTCTTC. The complete variable domain, with remaining parts taken from reference TRBV7-2 and TRBJ2-1, reads GAGVSQSPSNKVTEKGKDVELRCDPISGHTALYWYRQSLGQGLEFLIYFQGNSAPDKSGLPSDRFSAERTGGSVSTLTIQRTQQEDSAVYLCASSFPPGTYNEQFFGPGTRLTVL.

This clonotype came up a few times. CDR3 region: CASSPTSQGAFF. CDR3 nucleotide sequence: TGTGCCAGCAGCCCCACGTCGCAGGGGGCTTTCTTT. The rearrangement uses TRBV7-9 and TRBJ1-1; maybe TRBD1 (6 bases). The V gene lost 5 bases and the J gene lost 11 bases, with 15 bases spanning the gap. This CDR3 contains 12 residues. The germline V gene encodes CDR1 SEHNR and CDR2 FQNEAQ (reference sequence).

A few counts support this clonotype. V gene TRBV10-2 combines with J gene TRBJ1-5; a possible D gene is TRBD1 (5 bases). The germline gives CDR1 WSHSY, CDR2 SAAADI. CDR3 size: 13 residues. The germline V and J ends were trimmed by 8 bases and 5 bases, with 13 bases remaining between them. The CDR3 region has the DNA TGCGCCAGCGAACCGAGAGGGGATCAGCCCCAGCATTTT. Protein sequence: CASEPRGDQPQHF.

In nucleotides, the CDR3 is TGTGCCAGCAGCCTCCCGACTAGCGGGGGAATCAATGAGCAGTTCTTC. Translated, it gives CASSLPTSGGINEQFF. V gene TRBV4-2 combines with J gene TRBJ2-1; TRBD2 agrees at 12 bases. This CDR3 has 16 amino acids. Trimming removed 4 bases from V and 6 bases from J; junction bases left unmatched: 7. Looked up from germline, CDR1 is LGHNA and CDR2 is YNFKEQ.

This clonotype has only a few counts. The chain combines TRBV6-6 with TRBJ2-1; 8 positions agree with TRBD2. The CDR3 extends over 12 amino acids. The germline CDR1 and CDR2 sequences are MNHNY and SVGAGI (reference sequence). V dropped 2 bases and J dropped 9; count of bases not matched to a gene: 0. In DNA, the CDR3 is TGTGCCAGCAGTTACGCGGGGGGTGAGCAGTTCTTC. Translating gives CASSYAGGEQFF.

CDR3 DNA sequence: TGTGCCAGCTCAACCTCTTCCGGGATCCCTAATGAAAAACTGTTTTTT. This sequence encodes CASSTSSGIPNEKLFF. The gene calls are TRBV18 and TRBJ1-4; D is unclear. Germline-derived CDR1 and CDR2 are KGHSH and LQKENI. Trimming removed 5 bases at V and 3 bases at J, with 16 bases between. The CDR3 has 16 amino acids. The full variable domain, its missing parts supplied by reference TRBV18 and TRBJ1-4, is NAGVMQNPRHLVRRRGQEARLRCSPMKGHSHVYWYRQLPEEGLKFMVYLQKENIIDESGMPKERFSAEFPKEGPSILRIQQVVRGDSAAYFCASSTSSGIPNEKLFFGSGTQLSVL.

In this sample, this clonotype turned up many times. This rearrangement joins TRBV12-3 or TRBV12-4 to TRBJ2-7; 7 bases align to TRBD1. The CDR3 length is 15 residues. V dropped 5 bases and J dropped 0; count of bases not matched to a gene: 7. CDR3 nucleotide sequence: TGTGCCAGCAGTCCTGAGAGGGACAGCTCCTACGAGCAGTACTTC. Translated, it gives CASSPERDSSYEQYF.

This clonotype has at least ten counts. The chain combines TRBV7-9 with TRBJ1-1; 7 bases are a match to TRBD1. The CDR3 covers 15 residues. Germline loops: CDR1 SEHNR, CDR2 FQNEAQ (reference sequence). The junction had 10 bases not matched to a gene; V was cut back by 3 bases and J by 6 bases. The CDR3 loop is CASSLASGGESEAFF. The CDR3 DNA reads TGTGCCAGCAGCTTGGCCTCAGGGGGGGAATCTGAAGCTTTCTTT. The whole variable domain, remainder taken from reference TRBV7-9 and TRBJ1-1, is DTGVSQNPRHKITKRGQNVTFRCDPISEHNRLYWYRQTLGQGPEFLTYFQNEAQLEKSRLLSDRFSAERPKGSFSTLEIQRTEQGDSAMYLCASSLASGGESEAFFGQGTRLTVV.

In this sample, this clonotype turned up a few times. The chain is built from TRBV12-3 or TRBV12-4 and TRBJ2-5, with 9 positions matching TRBD1. CDR3 length: 13 amino acids. V was pared by 7 bases and J by 5 bases, with 5 bases of the junction left unmatched. The CDR3 loop is CASTPDRGETQYF. CDR3 DNA: TGTGCCAGCACTCCGGACAGGGGTGAGACCCAGTACTTC.

This clonotype was recorded a few times. This chain connects TRBV2 to TRBJ1-2, with 9 bases matching TRBD1. V lost 6 bases and J lost 8; bases outside the gene matches: 7. The CDR3 is 13 residues long. Germline values: CDR1 SNHLY, CDR2 FYNNEI. The DNA of the CDR3 is TGTGCCAGCAGGGGACAGGGAAGTGGCGGCTACACCTTC. This codes for CASRGQGSGGYTF.

The chain uses TRBV21-1 and TRBJ2-3. TRBV21-1 has pseudogene status. CDR3 length: 15 residues. The DNA of the CDR3 is TGTGCCAGCAGCAAAGCGCTAGGGATCACAGATACGCAGTATTTT. It yields the protein CASSKALGITDTQYF.

The chain combines TRBV10-3 with TRBJ2-3; D is uncertain. The CDR3 covers 13 residues. Germline lookup yields CDR1 ENHRY and CDR2 SYGVKD. The ends were cut back, 7 bases at V and 0 bases at J, with 8 bases in the middle. The CDR3 bases are TGTGCCATCATGCCAACTAGCACAGATACGCAGTATTTT. This encodes CAIMPTSTDTQYF.

This clonotype was detected ten times or more. The chain links TRBV15 to TRBJ2-4; D gene unclear. The ends were cut back, 5 bases at V and 0 bases at J, with 14 bases in the middle. The CDR3 spans 16 residues. Germline-derived CDR1 and CDR2 are LNHNV and YYDKDF (reference sequence). CDR3 bases: TGTGCCACCAGCCCGGGCGGTCAGTTAGCCAAAAACATTCAGTACTTC. It is translated as CATSPGGQLAKNIQYF.

In this sample, this clonotype turned up many times. The V and J genes are TRBV4-1 and TRBJ1-5; D call uncertain. With 3 bases removed from V and 4 bases from J, the gap between germline ends came to 4 bases. The CDR3 sequence is 12 residues long. CDR1 and CDR2 (germline): MGHRA, YSYEKL. In nucleotides, the CDR3 is TGCGCCAGCAGCCATTCTAATCAGCCCCAGCATTTT. This codes for CASSHSNQPQHF.

This chain connects TRBV11-2 to TRBJ1-1; TRBD1 is a possible D gene (5 bases). V was pared by 5 bases and J by 3 bases, with 22 bases between. Germline V lookup: CDR1 SGHAT, CDR2 FQNNGV. The CDR3 has 17 residues. CDR3 coding DNA: TGTGCCAGCAGCCTCCCTCACCGGGTCGAAGGGGACACTGAAGCTTTCTTT. Protein: CASSLPHRVEGDTEAFF. The variable domain in full, with the rest retrieved from reference TRBV11-2 and TRBJ1-1, is EAGVAQSPRYKIIEKRQSVAFWCNPISGHATLYWYQQILGQGPKLLIQFQNNGVVDDSQLPKDRFSAERLKGVDSTLKIQPAKLEDSAVYLCASSLPHRVEGDTEAFFGQGTRLTVV.

This clonotype has at least ten counts. V usage is TRBV7-9 and J usage is TRBJ2-7; D is unclear. Per the germline V gene, CDR1 is SEHNR and CDR2 is FQNEAQ (reference sequence). This CDR3 spans 13 amino acids. The V end was cut by 5 bases, the J end by 1 base, with 9 bases between. For the CDR3, the DNA is TGTGCCAGCAGCGCGGACGCGTCCTACGAGCAGTACGTC. Amino acids: CASSADASYEQYV.

This chain uses TRBV13 with TRBJ2-7; D possibly corresponds to TRBD2 (6 bases). This CDR3 comprises 15 residues. CDR1 is PRHDT and CDR2 is FYEKMQ in the germline V gene (reference sequence). The V end was cut by 2 bases, the J end by 3 bases, with 14 bases between. This CDR3 reads CASSLWAGGFYEQYF. CDR3 DNA sequence: TGTGCCAGCAGCTTATGGGCTGGAGGGTTCTACGAGCAGTACTTC.

This clonotype occurred many times. The CDR3 sequence: CASSPGQAITQYF. In nucleotides, the CDR3 is TGTGCCAGCAGCCCCGGACAGGCTATCACCCAGTACTTC. The genes are TRBV6-1 and TRBJ2-5, with 7 positions matching TRBD1. Trimming removed 6 bases from V and 8 bases from J; junction bases left unmatched: 9. In germline, CDR1 is MNHNS, CDR2 SASEGT. The length of the CDR3 is 13 residues.

The sample holds a few counts of this clonotype. The CDR3 loop reads CAISGDSFFSGANVLTF. The DNA for the CDR3 is TGTGCCATCAGTGGGGACAGTTTTTTCTCTGGGGCCAACGTCCTGACTTTC. The chain combines TRBV10-3 with TRBJ2-6; 7 nucleotides match TRBD1. J lost 0 bases, V lost 4 bases, and 6 bases had no gene match. Germline V CDR1 and CDR2: ENHRY, SYGVKD. The CDR3 extends over 17 amino acids.

In its sample, this clonotype was seen a few times. V is TRBV20-1 and J is TRBJ1-1, with TRBD1 matching 8 bases. V lost 7 bases and J lost 0; bases outside the gene matches: 13. This CDR3 has 16 residues. The germline CDR1 and CDR2 sequences are DFQATT and SNEGSKA (reference sequence). The CDR3 DNA sequence: TGCAGTGGGGACCCGGGACAGGTCCTCATGAACACTGAAGCTTTCTTT. This gives the protein CSGDPGQVLMNTEAFF.

This clonotype was seen many times. V is TRBV20-1 and J is TRBJ2-7, with TRBD2 identical over 10 bases. The J segment lost 5 bases and the V segment lost 4 bases, leaving 8 bases of the junction unmatched. Germline lookup yields CDR1 DFQATT and CDR2 SNEGSKA (reference sequence). The CDR3 totals 14 residues. CDR3 in amino acids: CSAIPGLAINEQYF. The DNA for the CDR3 is TGCAGTGCTATTCCGGGACTAGCGATCAACGAGCAGTACTTC.

The table lists this clonotype with many counts. The chain has TRBV5-1 and TRBJ2-7, with a weak D call TRBD1 (6 bases). Germline V gene sequence: CDR1 SGHRS, CDR2 YFSETQ. CDR3 length: 16 residues. The V end lost 4 bases, the J end lost 5 bases, and 22 bases lay between the germline ends. The CDR3 coding sequence is TGCGCCAGCAGCCAACGACAGGAGCGCAAAACGAACGAGCAGTACGTC. Translating gives CASSQRQERKTNEQYV.

This clonotype showed up just a few times. The V gene is TRBV7-8, the J gene TRBJ2-1, with D perhaps TRBD1 or TRBD2 (5 bases each). The CDR3 has 16 residues. V gave up 0 bases and J gave up 1 base, with 10 bases separating them. Germline V gene sequence: CDR1 SGHVS, CDR2 FQNEAQ. Written as DNA, the CDR3 is TGTGCCAGCAGCTTAGCCTTGGGACGGTCCTACAATGAGCAGTTCTTC. Amino acids: CASSLALGRSYNEQFF.

This clonotype was recorded at least ten times. This chain links TRBV20-1 with TRBJ2-1; TRBD2 aligns across 8 bases. Germline V lookup: CDR1 DFQATT, CDR2 SNEGSKA (reference sequence). Losses at the gene ends were 5 bases for V and 4 bases for J; bases not matched to a gene: 10. The CDR3 spans 15 residues. The CDR3 loop reads CSAALSGGHYNEQFF. The CDR3, as DNA: TGCAGTGCTGCCCTTTCGGGGGGGCATTACAATGAGCAGTTCTTC.

J is TRBJ2-3 and V is TRBV27, with D possibly TRBD2 on 6 matching bases. Trimming took 7 bases from V and 2 from J, leaving 16 bases between them. Germline V gene lookup returns CDR1 MNHEY and CDR2 SMNVEV (reference sequence). This CDR3 is built from 15 residues. CDR3 loop: CASTSGTPNTDTQYF. The CDR3 bases are TGTGCCAGCACCTCCGGGACTCCGAACACAGATACGCAGTATTTT.